The clone carrying this T cell receptor (beta chain) was counted only a few times. Its cognate antigen is unknown. The authors ran a second PCR of about 6 to 11 cycles using a sample-barcoded 5' primer and a J-beta primer mix. TCRdb reanalysed the 5' RACE reads using MiXCR and keeps one entry per CDR3 protein. The profile shows about 780,000 distinct CDR3 sequences, approximately 24% of them singletons. These data originate in a study of blood T cells in healthy people across ages. Points from the study as a whole: Roughly linear declines in TCR beta diversity per million T cells occurred with age.

J was trimmed by 4 bases and V by 6 bases; bases with no gene match: 6. The CDR3 sequence is 15 residues long. Germline assignment: CDR1 MNHEY and CDR2 SVGAGI. These sequences were also reported in another study, on T cells of mothers and their children. As that study records: Reads obtained per mother exceeded 9.5 million TCR beta CDR3 reads, with several million obtained per child. Within related and unrelated pairs, thymic selection shapes TCR recombination output in a similar way. The overlap seen between related mothers and children slightly exceeded that of unrelated pairs, though not significantly.

The chain recombines TRBV6-5 with TRBJ2-2, with 9 bases matching TRBD1. The receptor was derived from a boy aged 5-17 years in good health. The sample taken for sequencing was blood. This chain's CDR3 is CASSPGTGPTGELFF. The CDR3 region has the DNA TGTGCCAGCAGCCCGGGGACAGGGCCCACCGGGGAGCTGTTTTTT.